The text below deals with one T cell receptor (beta chain). The entry originates in a study of identical twins. TCRdb itself ran the 5' RACE reads through MiXCR, one entry per CDR3 protein. This sample has a few hundred thousand distinct CDR3 sequences, with roughly an eighth found just once. The CDR3 consists of 15 residues. Germline CDR1 reads SEHNR; CDR2 reads FQNEAQ (reference sequence). Between the trimmed V and J ends, which lost 4 bases and 2 bases, there was a span of 15 bases. These data also featured in a second study, about yellow fever vaccine responses in identical twins.

The V and J genes are TRBV7-9 and TRBJ2-7; D might be TRBD1 (5 bases). Sequences were obtained from CD8+ T cells sorted from blood. The clonotype was recovered from a young woman in good health. CDR3 coding DNA: TGTGCCAGCAGCTCAATGAGTGACAGAACCTACGAGCAGTACTTC. The encoded protein is CASSSMSDRTYEQYF. The whole variable domain, remainder taken from reference TRBV7-9 and TRBJ2-7, is DTGVSQNPRHKITKRGQNVTFRCDPISEHNRLYWYRQTLGQGPEFLTYFQNEAQLEKSRLLSDRFSAERPKGSFSTLEIQRTEQGDSAMYLCASSSMSDRTYEQYFGPGTRLTVT.